Described below is a single TCR beta chain sequence and its context. In the original processing: Researchers report that nucleated cell counts were estimated from reference gene primer amplification. Libraries were prepared by immunoSEQ multiplex PCR; TCRdb keeps only in-frame clonotypes and omits some of them. D and trimming were read from the DNA, whereas the V and J calls and clone size are those reported in that table. The top ten hold about a fifth of the sample, which has about 83,000 clones, about 82% seen once. The data were taken from a study of blood T cell repertoires in COVID-19. Whole-study context: Sources were T cells, B-cell-depleted T cells, or PBMCs; the material itself was cDNA or gDNA.

The CDR3 runs to 18 residues. Looked up from germline, CDR1 is MGHRA and CDR2 is YSYEKL. Losses at the gene ends were 4 bases for V and 0 bases for J; bases not matched to a gene: 6. This TCR derives from a woman aged 80 or older in a cohort sampled during active or convalescent COVID-19. The chain has TRBV4-1 and TRBJ2-6; 10 bases align to TRBD1. Sequenced: peripheral blood. The CDR3 here is CASSLDRGSLSGANVLTF. In nucleotides, the CDR3 is TGCGCCAGCAGCCTGGACAGGGGGTCTCTCTCTGGGGCCAACGTCCTGACTTTC.